This TCR beta chain was sequenced for a study of blood T cells in healthy people across ages. At the level of the study: Through template switching, about one barcoded beta molecule was captured per two T cells, as measured in model experiments.

Trimming shortened V by 1 base and J by 1 base, and 13 bases separated the two germline ends. The length of the CDR3 is 16 residues. Germline CDR1 reads LGHDT; CDR2 reads YNNKEL (reference sequence). Using a J-beta primer mix together with a sample-barcoded 5' primer, a second PCR was run for roughly 7 to 12 cycles. MiXCR was run by TCRdb on the 5' RACE reads, yielding one entry per CDR3 protein. The table shows about 930,000 distinct CDR3 sequences, with about 28% occurring only once. Individuals who donated were healthy Caucasians from Russia aged about 6 to 95. In its sample, this clonotype was seen a few times. These data were also reused for a study on T cells of mothers and their children.

The TCR originated in a woman in her forties in good health. The chain employs TRBV3-1 and TRBJ1-1; no clear D. Sequencing used blood. The CDR3 DNA follows: TGTGCCAGCAGCCAAGTCGGCGCGGGTAAGAACACTGAAGCTTTCTTT. Protein sequence: CASSQVGAGKNTEAFF.